This TCR beta chain was obtained from a study of molecular identifiers for immune sequencing clone quantification. The V end lost 4 bases, the J end lost 0 bases, and 16 bases lay between the germline ends. The CDR3 totals 17 residues. Germline assignment: CDR1 LGHNA and CDR2 YNFKEQ. From the PCR reads, TCRdb called clonotypes with MiXCR, one entry per CDR3 protein. Among 37,000 or so distinct CDR3 sequences, around 20% were seen once, and the ten largest hold roughly 7%. The receptor was isolated from a human donor in good health. Some libraries in this study had Jurkat cell RNA spiked in. The sequencing input was naive CD8+ T cells from blood, with Jurkat cell RNA spiked in. Subset denoted: FACS-sorted CD8+CD4-CCR7+CD45RA+ naive T cells. The chain carries TRBV4-2 and TRBJ1-5, with D unclear. The CDR3 DNA is TGTGCCAGCAGCCTCGATTCCGGGAGCTATAGCAATCAGCCCCAGCATTTT. Its protein product is CASSLDSGSYSNQPQHF.